The present TCR beta chain was sequenced within a study of blood T cell repertoires in COVID-19. Study-level information: Samples came from the United States, Italy and Spain, spanning acute and convalescent COVID-19. From T cells, B-cell-depleted T cells, or PBMCs came the material, which was cDNA or gDNA.

Original processing methods: From reference gene primer amplification, estimates of nucleated cell counts were derived. The repertoire was sequenced with immunoSEQ multiplex PCR; TCRdb's copy has only in-frame clones and lacks some. V and J calls and clone size follow that table, whereas D and trimming were derived from the DNA. The sample includes about 250,000 clones, about 79% of them seen just once. This CDR3 spans 14 amino acids. Germline CDR1 LNHDA, CDR2 SQIVND (reference sequence). V was trimmed by 4 bases and J by 0 bases, leaving 7 bases between them. The clonotype was recovered from a man older than 75 with acute or convalescent COVID-19. The sample was peripheral blood. The V call is TRBV19, the J call TRBJ2-1; unclear D gene. This chain's CDR3 is CASSRSSSYNEQFF. The CDR3 DNA reads TGTGCCAGTAGTAGGAGTAGCTCCTACAATGAGCAGTTCTTC.